This T cell receptor (beta chain) appears in the sequencing data of a study of blood T cell repertoires in COVID-19 (TCRdb year 2020). As for the study more broadly: The collaborator samples originated in the United States, Italy and Spain and spanned the acute and convalescent phases of COVID-19. The material from the prospective study consisted of cDNA or gDNA derived from T cells, B-cell-depleted T cells, or PBMCs. Deeply sampled blood TCRbeta repertoires from subjects exposed to, actively infected with, or recovered from COVID-19 were included in the dataset. The repertoires were released in a freely available public database meant as a resource for research on the immune response to SARS-CoV-2. The samples were drawn from two sources: the first 160 participants of the ongoing ImmuneRACE study, and 1,000 to 1,500 subjects contributed by 6 global collaborators. A de-identified subject ID, COVID-19 status, age in years and sex were almost always included in the sample metadata. Where HLA class I and class II types were available, the types were taken from metadata supplied by the sample provider, not from assay-based typing.

TCRbeta CDR3 regions were amplified from genomic DNA by means of the immunoSEQ Assay, a bias-controlled multiplex PCR. In the original analysis: Nucleated cell counts per sample were estimated from amplification of reference gene primers within the assay. Sequence reads were collapsed and filtered to measure the absolute abundance of every unique TCRbeta CDR3 rearrangement. Productive Simpson clonality was computed per sample as the square root of Simpson's diversity index over productive rearrangements. TCRdb holds this immuneACCESS table with in-frame rearrangements only. Some clones are missing; in checked studies, unresolved V genes explain under half, and the rest has no known cause. That table is the source of V, J and clone size, and D and trimming were worked out from the DNA. This sample gives under 200,000 clones in total; 80% to 95% of them show up just once. Approximately 0.5% of the sample is in the top ten clones.

Overall study results and their limits: Clinical and demographic metadata were provided uncurated, with the amount varying by source and participant.

CDR1 MNHEY and CDR2 SVGAGI were looked up in the germline V gene. V is pruned by 7 bases and J by 5 bases, leaving 8 bases of the junction without a gene match. The CDR3 contains 15 residues, cysteine and phenylalanine counted. Just the 45-base CDR3 DNA is kept, in frame starting at base 1. Collaborating institutions collected whole blood in K2EDTA tubes following their own protocols. For TCRbeta analysis, collaborator samples were shipped as frozen whole blood, as isolated PBMCs, or as DNA extracted from either sample type. Comment on this clone: Its target antigen remains unknown. No much larger clonotype is one base removed from it; base qualities were not supplied.

The clonotype originates from a man aged 50 to 60 with acute or convalescent COVID-19. The sequencing sample was made of peripheral blood. The V and J genes are TRBV6-5 and TRBJ2-2; 9 of the junction bases match TRBD2. The CDR3 protein: CASTLAGAGTGELFF. The DNA is TGTGCCAGCACATTAGCGGGGGCGGGGACCGGGGAGCTGTTTTTT.